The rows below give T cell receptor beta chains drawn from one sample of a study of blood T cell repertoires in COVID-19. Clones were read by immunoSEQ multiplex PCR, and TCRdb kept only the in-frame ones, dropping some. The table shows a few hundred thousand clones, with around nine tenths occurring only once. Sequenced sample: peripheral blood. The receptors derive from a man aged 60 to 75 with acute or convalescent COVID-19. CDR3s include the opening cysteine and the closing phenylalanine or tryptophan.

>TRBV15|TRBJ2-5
CATRGLGGETQYF
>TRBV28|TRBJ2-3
CASSLLLGLDTQYF
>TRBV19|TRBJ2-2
CASSTPLQGFTGELFF
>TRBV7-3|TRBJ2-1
CASSQPRGPDNEQFF
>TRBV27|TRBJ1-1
CASSLQLRNTEAFF
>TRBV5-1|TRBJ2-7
CASSPGTTYEQYF
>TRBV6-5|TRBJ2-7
CASSYAGGRDFYEQYF
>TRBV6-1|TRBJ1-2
CASSEGTGSNYGYTF
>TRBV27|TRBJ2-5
CASSPPGRLADQETQYF
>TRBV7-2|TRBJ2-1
CASSRGAGSNYNEQFF
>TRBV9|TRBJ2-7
CASSVDPGAGSGEQYF
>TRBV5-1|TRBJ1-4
CASSSQGVSNEKLFF
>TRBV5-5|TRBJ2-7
CASSLAGVRNEQYF
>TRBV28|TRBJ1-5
CASSLIRGNQPQHF
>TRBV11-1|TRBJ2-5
CASSHRDRGRGETQYF
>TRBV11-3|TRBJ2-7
CASSRTSGGAEQYF
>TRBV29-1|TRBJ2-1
CSVAEVAGLYNEQFF
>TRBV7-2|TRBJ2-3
CASSLQGADTQYF
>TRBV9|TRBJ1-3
CASSPRGGSGNTIYF
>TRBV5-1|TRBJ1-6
CASSFGDRDSPLHF
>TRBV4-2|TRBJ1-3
CASSQGGQPKGNTIYF
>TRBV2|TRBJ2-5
CASKYTGGVLETQYF
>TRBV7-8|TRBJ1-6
CASSPRRQGSNNSPLHF
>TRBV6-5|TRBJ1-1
CASSYSIRRANTEAFF
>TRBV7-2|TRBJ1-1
CASSLEGQGLTEAFF
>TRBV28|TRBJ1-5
CASSSGRAVRNQPQHF
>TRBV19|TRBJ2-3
CASSVDRDPDTQYF
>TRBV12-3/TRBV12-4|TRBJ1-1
CASCGGAYEAFF
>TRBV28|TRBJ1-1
CASSPGQGAEKAFF